This is a list of T cell receptor beta chains from one sample in a study of shared clonotypes between healthy human individuals. The repertoire was sequenced with immunoSEQ multiplex PCR; TCRdb's copy has only in-frame clones and lacks some. This sample has more than 550,000 clones, with roughly 91% found just once. Source material: memory CD8+ T cells from PBMCs. The receptors were sampled from a man between 18 and 35 years old in good health. Some clones in this sample may be carry-over from other donors' samples. Both conserved end residues are part of each CDR3. A D gene is named only where the DNA matches it firmly. Clone size appears in some rows only: once, few, many, or a class for an expanded clone.

CDR3 DNA: TGCAGTGCCTGGGACAGGCCTGGCTACACCTTC; CDR3 protein: CSAWDRPGYTF; J gene: TRBJ1-2; clone size: .; V gene: TRBV20-1; D gene: TRBD1
CDR3 DNA: TGTGCCAGCAGCCTAGCTGACCCCCGGACGGATGAGCAGTTCTTC; CDR3 protein: CASSLADPRTDEQFF; J gene: TRBJ2-1; clone size: once; V gene: TRBV28; D gene: .
CDR3 DNA: TGTGCCAGCAGTTACGTCCGGGGTGGCGACGAGCAGTACTTC; CDR3 protein: CASSYVRGGDEQYF; J gene: TRBJ2-7; clone size: once; V gene: TRBV6-6; D gene: .
CDR3 DNA: TGTGCCAGCAGTTTCTCGGGGGAGGCGTTCCACGAGCAGTACTTC; CDR3 protein: CASSFSGEAFHEQYF; J gene: TRBJ2-7; clone size: .; V gene: TRBV27; D gene: .
CDR3 DNA: TGCAGCGTTCCGGACAGCTCTGGAAACACCATATATTTT; CDR3 protein: CSVPDSSGNTIYF; J gene: TRBJ1-3; clone size: .; V gene: TRBV29-1; D gene: .
CDR3 DNA: TGTGCCAGCAGCTCCCCCGGGCTGGACGAGCAGTACTTC; CDR3 protein: CASSSPGLDEQYF; J gene: TRBJ2-7; clone size: .; V gene: TRBV9; D gene: .
CDR3 DNA: TGTGCCAGCAGCCCCACGGGCTGGAGCACAGATACGCAGTATTTT; CDR3 protein: CASSPTGWSTDTQYF; J gene: TRBJ2-3; clone size: .; V gene: TRBV7-9; D gene: .
CDR3 DNA: TGTGCCAGCAGTTTGTTCCGGGACAGCTTAATTGAAAAACTGTTTTTT; CDR3 protein: CASSLFRDSLIEKLFF; J gene: TRBJ1-4; clone size: once; V gene: TRBV28; D gene: TRBD1
CDR3 DNA: TGCGCCAGCAGCTTGGGCCCGGGACAGCCTGCCTACGAGCAGTACTTC; CDR3 protein: CASSLGPGQPAYEQYF; J gene: TRBJ2-7; clone size: .; V gene: TRBV5-1; D gene: TRBD1
CDR3 DNA: TGTGCCTGGAGTACTGGACTGCCGCTTACCGGGGAGCTGTTTTTT; CDR3 protein: CAWSTGLPLTGELFF; J gene: TRBJ2-2; clone size: .; V gene: TRBV30; D gene: .
CDR3 DNA: TGTGCCAGCAGTTTATCTTTGGGACAGAACGCCTACGAGCAGTACTTC; CDR3 protein: CASSLSLGQNAYEQYF; J gene: TRBJ2-7; clone size: .; V gene: TRBV27; D gene: TRBD1
CDR3 DNA: TGTGCCAGCAGTTGGACCCCGGTCGGCACAGATACGCAGTATTTT; CDR3 protein: CASSWTPVGTDTQYF; J gene: TRBJ2-3; clone size: .; V gene: TRBV6-5; D gene: .
CDR3 DNA: TGTGCCAGCAGCGTAGCGGGGGGAAACACTGAAGCTTTCTTT; CDR3 protein: CASSVAGGNTEAFF; J gene: TRBJ1-1; clone size: few; V gene: TRBV9; D gene: .
CDR3 DNA: .; CDR3 protein: CSVEVLAVGHLNTQYF; J gene: TRBJ2-3; clone size: .; V gene: TRBV29-1; D gene: .
CDR3 DNA: TGTGCCAGCAGTTTATCTGGACGAAAATTCACAGATACGCAGTATTTT; CDR3 protein: CASSLSGRKFTDTQYF; J gene: TRBJ2-3; clone size: .; V gene: TRBV27; D gene: .
CDR3 DNA: TGTGCCTGGAGATTCCTTCCCCAAACCGGGGAGCTGTTTTTT; CDR3 protein: CAWRFLPQTGELFF; J gene: TRBJ2-2; clone size: .; V gene: TRBV30; D gene: .
CDR3 DNA: TGTGCCAGCAGCTCAGGGGGCTCCTACGAGCAGTACTTC; CDR3 protein: CASSSGGSYEQYF; J gene: TRBJ2-7; clone size: .; V gene: TRBV5-6; D gene: TRBD1
CDR3 DNA: TGTGCCAGCAGTCCACTCGGAGGGGCTAATGAAAAACTGTTTTTT; CDR3 protein: CASSPLGGANEKLFF; J gene: TRBJ1-4; clone size: .; V gene: TRBV27; D gene: .